These T cell receptor beta chains were read from a single sample in a study of breast tumors, draining lymph nodes, adjacent tissues. Using its own MiXCR run on the multiplex PCR reads, TCRdb lists one record per CDR3 protein. Here the sample spans 200,000 to 250,000 distinct CDR3 sequences, roughly 32% being singletons. The specimen sequenced was axillary lymph node tissue. All receptors derive from a female donor with breast cancer. Some clones in this sample may be carry-over from other donors' samples. The CDR3 runs from the conserved cysteine through the conserved F or W. A D gene is named only where the DNA matches it firmly. Size is stated for part of the rows, as once, few or many counts, or as a class when the clone is expanded.

size: -
D: TRBD1
J: TRBJ1-1
V: TRBV20-1
CDR3: CSANRGLAEAFF
DNA: TGCAGTGCTAACAGGGGTTTGGCTGAAGCTTTCTTT

size: many
D: -
J: TRBJ2-3
V: TRBV24-1
CDR3: CATSDPRQVTDTQYF
DNA: TGTGCCACCAGTGATCCTCGACAGGTCACAGATACGCAGTATTTT

size: many
D: -
J: TRBJ1-2
V: TRBV4-3
CDR3: CASSQDTAKGYGYTF
DNA: TGCGCCAGCAGCCAAGATACGGCCAAAGGGTATGGCTACACCTTC

size: many
D: TRBD2
J: TRBJ2-7
V: TRBV6-5
CDR3: CASSITTGLVYEQYF
DNA: TGTGCCAGCAGTATAACAACGGGACTAGTATACGAGCAGTACTTC

size: -
D: -
J: TRBJ1-1
V: TRBV12-3/TRBV12-4
CDR3: CASRPTGADTEAFF
DNA: TGTGCCAGCAGACCCACGGGGGCGGACACTGAAGCTTTCTTT

size: many
D: -
J: TRBJ2-5
V: TRBV4-2
CDR3: CASSQDQRGETQYF
DNA: TGTGCCAGCAGCCAAGATCAGCGCGGAGAGACCCAGTACTTC

size: many
D: TRBD2
J: TRBJ2-3
V: TRBV5-1
CDR3: CASSVAGGPGLADTQYF
DNA: TGCGCCAGCAGCGTAGCGGGAGGGCCGGGGTTGGCAGATACGCAGTATTTT

size: few
D: -
J: TRBJ2-2
V: TRBV27
CDR3: CASSLSFGRANTGELFF
DNA: TGTGCCAGCAGTTTATCTTTCGGACGAGCGAACACCGGGGAGCTGTTTTTT

size: -
D: -
J: TRBJ1-5
V: TRBV2
CDR3: CASSERYEQPQHF
DNA: TGTGCCAGCAGTGAAAGGTACGAGCAGCCCCAGCATTTT

size: -
D: -
J: TRBJ2-1
V: TRBV9
CDR3: CASSVVGLDVNEQFF
DNA: TGTGCCAGCAGCGTAGTGGGGTTGGACGTCAATGAGCAGTTCTTC

size: many
D: -
J: TRBJ2-5
V: TRBV3-1
CDR3: CASSQDIETQYF
DNA: TGTGCCAGCAGCCAAGATATAGAGACCCAGTACTTC

size: many
D: -
J: TRBJ2-1
V: TRBV7-8
CDR3: CASSLVPGSYNEQFF
DNA: TGTGCCAGCAGCTTAGTGCCCGGCTCCTACAATGAGCAGTTCTTC

size: many
D: -
J: TRBJ2-5
V: TRBV5-4
CDR3: CASSLETETQYF
DNA: TGTGCCAGCAGCTTGGAGACGGAGACCCAGTACTTC

size: -
D: TRBD1
J: TRBJ1-5
V: TRBV19
CDR3: CASRNTGAWGNQPQHF
DNA: TGTGCCAGTAGGAACACAGGGGCGTGGGGTAATCAGCCCCAGCATTTT

size: many
D: TRBD2
J: TRBJ2-7
V: TRBV3-1
CDR3: CASSQVRGAYEQYF
DNA: TGTGCCAGCAGCCAAGTTCGGGGGGCCTACGAGCAGTACTTC

size: -
D: -
J: TRBJ1-5
V: TRBV19
CDR3: CASSIGRDGVNQPQHF
DNA: TGTGCCAGTAGTATAGGCCGGGACGGCGTCAATCAGCCCCAGCATTTT

size: many
D: TRBD2
J: TRBJ2-1
V: TRBV19
CDR3: CASSVSGREGYEQFF
DNA: TGTGCCAGTAGTGTCTCGGGTCGGGAGGGGTATGAGCAGTTCTTC

size: -
D: TRBD2
J: TRBJ2-5
V: TRBV9
CDR3: CASSVGSGKETQSF
DNA: TGTGCCAGCAGCGTAGGCAGCGGGAAAGAGACCCAGTCCTTC